The 12 T cell receptor beta chains below come from one sample, sequenced in a study of radiation and T cells in renal cell carcinoma (TCRdb year 2020). The time point label of this sample denotes: blood 2 weeks post-SBRT. What the treatment or condition label conveys for this sample: 15 Gy SBRT to primary tumor, nephrectomy 4 weeks later. Receptor amplification or capture employed the immunoSEQ multiplex PCR assay. TCRdb limited this immuneACCESS table to in-frame rearrangements with V and J called. A share of clones is missing; checked studies link under half to unresolved V genes, and the rest is unexplained. The sample profile shows roughly 49,000 clones; 80% of them were found once. About 30% of the sample is held by the ten biggest clonotypes. The sequencing here drew on blood, taken from a patient whose treatment included radiotherapy and nephrectomy. These receptors were collected from a woman in her 70s with renal cell carcinoma.

This clone occurred a few times. The gene calls are TRBV6-5 and TRBJ1-6; 7 bases fit TRBD1. The CDR3 is made up of 15 amino acids. V dropped 5 bases and J dropped 6; count of bases not matched to a gene: 7. Germline V lookup: CDR1 MNHEY, CDR2 SVGAGI. CDR3 nucleotide sequence: TGTGCCAGCAGTCGCGACAGGGACCGTAATTCACCCCTCCACTTT. The encoded protein is CASSRDRDRNSPLHF.

This chain uses TRBV6-5 with TRBJ2-5, with D tentatively TRBD1 or TRBD2 (5 bases each). This CDR3 comprises 15 residues. The germline V gene has CDR1 MNHEY and CDR2 SVGAGI. The germline V and J ends were trimmed by 2 bases and 5 bases, with 15 bases remaining between them. CDR3 nucleotides: TGTGCCAGCAGTTACGGGACCTTAGGTAGTGAGACCCAGTACTTC. This gives the protein CASSYGTLGSETQYF.

V and J are TRBV2 and TRBJ1-4, with TRBD1 as a possible D gene (6 bases). Germline V gene data show CDR1 as SNHLY and CDR2 as FYNNEI. The V and J ends lost 6 bases and 5 bases respectively, with 13 bases between them. This CDR3 comprises 14 residues. The CDR3 bases are TGTGCCAGCAGGGTAACAGGGAGGAATGAAAAACTGTTTTTT. This translates into CASRVTGRNEKLFF.

The count of this clone is one. This chain joins TRBV6-6 and TRBJ2-7, with D possibly TRBD2 on 5 matching bases. CDR1 and CDR2 from the germline V gene are MNHNY and SVGAGI (reference sequence). The CDR3 is 14 residues long. Between the trimmed V and J ends, which lost 5 bases and 0 bases, there was a span of 11 bases. CDR3 loop: CASSPGLGSYEQYF. The CDR3 nucleotides read TGTGCCAGCAGTCCCGGACTGGGCTCCTACGAGCAGTACTTC.

This clone was detected only once. The chain combines TRBV18 with TRBJ2-3; D call uncertain. Trimming stripped 3 bases from V and 6 bases from J, with 4 bases between. The CDR3 is 11 residues long. Germline CDR1 KGHSH, CDR2 LQKENI. The CDR3 sequence is CASSPGDTQYF. The CDR3 bases are TGTGCCAGCTCACCGGGGGATACGCAGTATTTT.

V and J are TRBV7-2 and TRBJ2-1; D might be TRBD1 (5 bases). Between the trimmed V and J ends, which lost 5 bases and 4 bases, there was a span of 6 bases. Per the germline V gene, CDR1 is SGHTA and CDR2 is FQGNSA. This CDR3 is built from 12 residues. The CDR3 reads CASSKGYNEQFF. The CDR3 region has the DNA TGTGCCAGCAGCAAGGGGTACAATGAGCAGTTCTTC.

The chain has TRBV6-4 and TRBJ2-3; 7 positions match TRBD2. The V gene's germline CDR1 is MRHNA and CDR2 SNTAGT. The V gene end was trimmed by 7 bases and the J gene end by 4 bases; junction bases not matched to a gene: 11. The CDR3 extends over 15 amino acids. The DNA for the CDR3 is TGTGCCAGCACTTGGGGGAGGGCCCGAGCAGATACGCAGTATTTT. Its protein product is CASTWGRARADTQYF.

The gene calls are TRBV10-1 and TRBJ2-5, with 13 bases fitting TRBD2. Per the germline V gene, CDR1 is WNHNN and CDR2 is SYGVQD (reference sequence). The ends lost 7 bases at V and 4 bases at J; junction bases unmatched: 3. The CDR3 consists of 14 residues. The CDR3 DNA reads as TGCGCCAGCAACCGGACTAGCGGGGGAGAGACCCAGTACTTC. This encodes CASNRTSGGETQYF.

This clone was observed once. The chain employs TRBV6-5 and TRBJ1-3; D is undetermined. Germline loops: CDR1 MNHEY, CDR2 SVGAGI. The V gene lost 10 bases and the J gene lost 4 bases, with 17 bases spanning the gap. CDR3 length: 14 residues. CDR3 sequence (DNA): TGTGCCACCCGCTCCGGGGTTCTCGGAAACACCATATATTTT. Its translation is CATRSGVLGNTIYF.

The CDR3 region has the DNA TGTGCCAGTAGACAGGGCAGCGACACCGGGGAGCTGTTTTTT. Residues: CASRQGSDTGELFF. The chain carries TRBV19 and TRBJ2-2; perhaps TRBD1 as D (6 bases). With 6 bases removed from V and 3 bases from J, the gap between germline ends came to 11 bases. Germline V gene data show CDR1 as LNHDA and CDR2 as SQIVND (reference sequence). This CDR3 region has 14 residues.

CDR3 in amino acids: CASPSRVAANEQYF. The CDR3 DNA reads TGTGCCAGTCCCTCTAGGGTAGCGGCGAACGAGCAGTACTTC. The rearrangement uses TRBV27 and TRBJ2-7; D perhaps matches TRBD2 (6 bases). There are 14 residues in the CDR3. The ends were cut back, 9 bases at V and 5 bases at J, with 20 bases in the middle. Germline V gives CDR1 MNHEY, CDR2 SMNVEV (reference sequence).

The CDR3 loop is CASLPGQVAFNEQFF. DNA of the CDR3: TGTGCCAGCTTGCCCGGGCAGGTCGCCTTTAATGAGCAGTTCTTC. V gene TRBV18 combines with J gene TRBJ2-1; no reliable D call. The CDR3 totals 15 residues. V dropped 7 bases and J dropped 7 bases, with 20 bases sitting between them. CDR1 is KGHSH, CDR2 LQKENI, per germline.